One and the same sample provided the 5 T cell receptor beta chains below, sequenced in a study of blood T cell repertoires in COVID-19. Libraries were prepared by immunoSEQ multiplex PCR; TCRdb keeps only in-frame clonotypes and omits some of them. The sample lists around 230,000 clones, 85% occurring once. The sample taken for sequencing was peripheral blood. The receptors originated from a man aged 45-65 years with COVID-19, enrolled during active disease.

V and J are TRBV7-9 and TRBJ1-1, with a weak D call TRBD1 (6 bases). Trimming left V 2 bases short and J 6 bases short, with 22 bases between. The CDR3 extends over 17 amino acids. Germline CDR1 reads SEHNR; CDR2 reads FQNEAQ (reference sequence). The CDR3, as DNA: TGTGCCAGCAGCTTAACAAGGGACACCCGCGTGAGGTCTGAAGCTTTCTTT. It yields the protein CASSLTRDTRVRSEAFF.

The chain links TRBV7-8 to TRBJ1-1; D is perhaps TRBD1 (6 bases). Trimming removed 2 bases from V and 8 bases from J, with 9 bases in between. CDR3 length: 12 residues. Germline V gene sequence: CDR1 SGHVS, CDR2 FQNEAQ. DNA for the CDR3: TGTGCCAGCAGCTTAAATACAGGGGAAGCTTTCTTT. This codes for CASSLNTGEAFF.

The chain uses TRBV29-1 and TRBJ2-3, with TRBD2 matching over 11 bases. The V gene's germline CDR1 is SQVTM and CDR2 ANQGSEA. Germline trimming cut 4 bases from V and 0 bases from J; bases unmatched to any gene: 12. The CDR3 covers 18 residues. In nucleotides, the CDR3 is TGCAGCGTTGTGGGGCTAGCGGGGGGAATGTCTAGCACAGATACGCAGTATTTT. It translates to CSVVGLAGGMSSTDTQYF.

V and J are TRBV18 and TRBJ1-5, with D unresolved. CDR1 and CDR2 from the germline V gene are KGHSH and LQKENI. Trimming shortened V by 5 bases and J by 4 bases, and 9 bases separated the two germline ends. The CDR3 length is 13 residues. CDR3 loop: CASSNTVNQPQHF. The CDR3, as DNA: TGTGCCAGCTCAAATACAGTGAATCAGCCCCAGCATTTT.

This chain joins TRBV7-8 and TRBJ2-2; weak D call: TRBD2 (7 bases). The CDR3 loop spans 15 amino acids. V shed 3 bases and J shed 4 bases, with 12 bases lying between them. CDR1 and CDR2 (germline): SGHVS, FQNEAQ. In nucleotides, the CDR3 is TGTGCCAGCAGCTTTGGGGGGGCTAGCACCGGGGAGCTGTTTTTT. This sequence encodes CASSFGGASTGELFF. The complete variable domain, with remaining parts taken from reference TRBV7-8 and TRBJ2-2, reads GAGVSQSPRYKVAKRGQDVALRCDPISGHVSLFWYQQALGQGPEFLTYFQNEAQLDKSGLPSDRFFAERPEGSVSTLKIQRTQQEDSAVYLCASSFGGASTGELFFGEGSRLTVL.